A single sample is the source of the 4 T cell receptor beta chains below, sequenced in a study of blood T cell repertoires in COVID-19. This table comes from immunoSEQ multiplex PCR, and its TCRdb copy is limited to in-frame clones, with some not included. This table holds 350,000 to 450,000 clones, approximately 90% found once. Sequences were obtained from PBMCs or T cells enriched from blood (not recorded which). The source of these receptors is a woman in her 40s who had been exposed to COVID-19.

This chain links TRBV19 with TRBJ2-7; 7 nucleotides match TRBD2. Germline V gives CDR1 LNHDA, CDR2 SQIVND (reference sequence). This CDR3 has 15 amino acids. Trimming took 6 bases from V and 3 from J; bases not matched to a gene: 11. This CDR3 is CASRPGGPAFYEQYF. CDR3 nucleotide sequence: TGTGCCAGTAGGCCGGGGGGACCCGCATTCTACGAGCAGTACTTC.

The chain links TRBV18 to TRBJ1-4; D gene uncertain. Trimming removed 3 bases at V and 0 bases at J, with 5 bases between. The V gene's germline CDR1 is KGHSH and CDR2 LQKENI. The CDR3 runs to 14 residues. CDR3 residues: CASSPGTTNEKLFF. The CDR3 nucleotides are TGTGCCAGCTCACCCGGTACAACTAATGAAAAACTGTTTTTT. Complete variable domain (other parts from reference TRBV18 and TRBJ1-4): NAGVMQNPRHLVRRRGQEARLRCSPMKGHSHVYWYRQLPEEGLKFMVYLQKENIIDESGMPKERFSAEFPKEGPSILRIQQVVRGDSAAYFCASSPGTTNEKLFFGSGTQLSVL.

The V call is TRBV30, the J call TRBJ1-1; D not resolved. In germline, CDR1 is GTSNPN, CDR2 SVGIG (reference sequence). The V gene lost 8 bases and the J gene lost 0 bases, with 19 bases spanning the gap. The CDR3 is 15 residues long. The CDR3 DNA reads as TGTGCCCACGGCCACTCGGGAAGGATGAACACTGAAGCTTTCTTT. Translating it yields CAHGHSGRMNTEAFF.

V and J are TRBV27 and TRBJ1-6, with 7 bases fitting TRBD1. CDR3 length: 17 amino acids. The V gene's germline CDR1 is MNHEY and CDR2 SMNVEV (reference sequence). With V trimmed by 6 bases and J by 7 bases, 15 bases remained unmatched. This CDR3 is CASRVYLADRANSPLHF. In DNA, the CDR3 is TGTGCCAGCAGGGTATATCTCGCAGACAGGGCGAATTCACCCCTCCACTTT.